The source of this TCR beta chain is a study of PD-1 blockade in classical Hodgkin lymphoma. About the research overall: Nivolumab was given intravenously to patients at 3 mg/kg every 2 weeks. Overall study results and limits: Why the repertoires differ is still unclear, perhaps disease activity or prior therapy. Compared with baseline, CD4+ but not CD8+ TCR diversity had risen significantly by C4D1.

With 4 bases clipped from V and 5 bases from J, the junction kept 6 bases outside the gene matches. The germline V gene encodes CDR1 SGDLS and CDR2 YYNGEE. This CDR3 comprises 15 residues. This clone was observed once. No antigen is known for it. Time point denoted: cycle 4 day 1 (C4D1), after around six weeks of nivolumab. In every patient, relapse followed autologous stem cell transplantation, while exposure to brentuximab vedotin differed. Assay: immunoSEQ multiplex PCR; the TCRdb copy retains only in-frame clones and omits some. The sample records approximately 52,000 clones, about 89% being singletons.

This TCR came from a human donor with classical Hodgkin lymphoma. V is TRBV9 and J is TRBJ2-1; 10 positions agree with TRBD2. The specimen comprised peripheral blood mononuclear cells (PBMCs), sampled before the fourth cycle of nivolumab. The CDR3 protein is CASSFGLAVNNEQFF. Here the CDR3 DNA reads TGTGCCAGCAGCTTCGGACTAGCGGTAAACAATGAGCAGTTCTTC.